This T cell receptor beta chain emerged from a study of blood T cell repertoires in COVID-19. Study at large: COVID-19 samples from acute and convalescent phases originated in the United States, Italy and Spain.

Profiled with immunoSEQ multiplex PCR; TCRdb holds only in-frame clones, not every one. The table shows 180,000 or so clones, with 65% to 90% occurring only once. V was trimmed by 8 bases and J by 0 bases, leaving 13 bases between them. This CDR3 comprises 14 residues. Germline V CDR1 and CDR2: LNHDA, SQIVND (reference sequence). The receptor was isolated from a man aged 55-75 years with acute or convalescent COVID-19. The genes are TRBV19 and TRBJ2-5; no clear D gene. Sequencing was performed on peripheral blood. The CDR3 sequence is CASAPRRNQETQYF. In DNA form, the CDR3 reads TGTGCCAGTGCACCCCGCAGGAACCAAGAGACCCAGTACTTC.